In its sample, the clone carrying this TCR beta chain was seen a few times. The junction departs from germline at one end; a sequencing error may be responsible. The CDR3 loop spans 14 amino acids. Germline V gives CDR1 SGHRS, CDR2 YFSETQ. The data originate from a study of blood T cells in healthy people across ages. A second PCR, run for roughly 7 to 11 cycles, used a sample-barcoded 5' primer plus a J-beta primer mix. Each cDNA molecule was tagged by a template-switch adaptor that had 12 random nucleotides. TCRdb independently ran MiXCR on the 5' RACE reads; one entry per CDR3 protein. The table shows about 970,000 distinct CDR3 sequences, with roughly 51% occurring only once.

Sequencing was performed on blood. The source is a woman aged 55-75 years in good health. The V call is TRBV5-1, the J call TRBJ2-3, with TRBD1 matching over 7 bases. CDR3 sequence reads: CASSLAGTADTQYF. In DNA form, the CDR3 reads TGTGCCAGCAGCTTAGCCGGGACAGCAGATACGCAGTATTTT.